This TCR beta chain was identified in a study of blood T cell repertoires in COVID-19. Study-wide context: The samples span acute and convalescent COVID-19 from the United States, Italy and Spain.

Patients in Seattle were enrolled during active infection, then followed longitudinally. Per the authors' pipeline: Cell counts per sample came from amplifying reference gene primers. Assay: immunoSEQ multiplex PCR; the TCRdb copy retains only in-frame clones and omits some. The V and J calls and clone size come from that table; D and trimming were worked out from the DNA. The sample holds approximately 200,000 clones, 84% seen once. The CDR3 loop spans 16 amino acids. J lost 9 bases, V lost 4 bases, and 11 bases had no gene match. Germline CDR1 reads MNHNS; CDR2 reads SASEGT. This clone was found once.

Sequenced: peripheral blood. This sequence originates from a woman aged 80 or over with COVID-19, enrolled during active disease. The gene calls are TRBV6-1 and TRBJ1-3; 11 nucleotides agree with TRBD1. CDR3 coding DNA: TGTGCCAGCAGTGCCTATAGGACAGGGGGCCTGACCACCATATATTTT. Residues: CASSAYRTGGLTTIYF.